Shown below are 12 T cell receptor beta chains from a single sample sequenced in a study of blood T cell repertoires in COVID-19. Produced via immunoSEQ multiplex PCR; TCRdb's table is partial and in-frame only. This repertoire shows approximately 190,000 clones, 80% to 90% found once; its top ten account for around 2.3%. The sequenced sample was peripheral blood. All receptors come from a man between 65 and 85 years old with active or convalescent COVID-19.

This rearrangement joins TRBV28 to TRBJ1-5; perhaps TRBD1 as D (6 bases). This CDR3 has 14 residues. Trimming shortened V by 2 bases and J by 2 bases, and 7 bases separated the two germline ends. The germline V gene has CDR1 MDHEN and CDR2 SYDVKM. The CDR3 nucleotides read TGTGCCAGCAGTTTAGCAGGGGGCAATCAGCCCCAGCATTTT. This translates into CASSLAGGNQPQHF.

This clone was recorded only once. V and J are TRBV5-1 and TRBJ1-5; D not certain. CDR1 and CDR2 from the germline V gene are SGHRS and YFSETQ. This CDR3 contains 13 residues. The V end was cut by 2 bases, the J end by 7 bases, with 10 bases between. CDR3 sequence (DNA): TGCGCCAGCAGCTTTTCCGGAGAGCAGCCCCAGCATTTT. Its translation is CASSFSGEQPQHF.

The rearrangement links TRBV12-3 or TRBV12-4 to TRBJ1-3; D unresolved. V was clipped by 7 bases and J by 0 bases, with 7 bases between them. The CDR3 is made up of 13 amino acids. The CDR3 bases are TGTGCCAGCACTATGAGCTCTGGAAACACCATATATTTT. Its protein is CASTMSSGNTIYF.

The chain has TRBV5-1 and TRBJ2-5; 9 nucleotides agree with TRBD1. This CDR3 spans 17 amino acids. Germline V CDR1 and CDR2: SGHRS, YFSETQ. The V segment lost 6 bases and the J segment 2 bases; nucleotides outside the gene matches: 14. In DNA form, the CDR3 reads TGCGCCAGCACCACTTCCCCCGGGACAGGGCAACAAGAGACCCAGTACTTC. This gives the protein CASTTSPGTGQQETQYF.

The chain links TRBV30 to TRBJ1-1, with 9 bases lining up with TRBD1. CDR3 length: 14 amino acids. Trimming at V came to 4 bases and at J to 4 bases, leaving 7 bases not matched to a gene. CDR1 GTSNPN and CDR2 SVGIG come from the germline V gene (reference sequence). DNA of the CDR3: TGTGCCTGGACCCGACAGGGGGTAGGCACTGAAGCTTTCTTT. This translates into CAWTRQGVGTEAFF.

This chain connects TRBV27 to TRBJ2-3; D is unclear. CDR1 MNHEY and CDR2 SMNVEV come from the germline V gene (reference sequence). There are 15 residues in the CDR3. Between the trimmed V and J ends, which lost 1 base and 2 bases, there was a span of 10 bases. CDR3 in DNA: TGTGCCAGCAGTTTATTTTTCTCCCCCACAGATACGCAGTATTTT. The encoded protein is CASSLFFSPTDTQYF.

The chain links TRBV30 to TRBJ2-5; 9 nucleotides align to TRBD2. The CDR3 totals 17 residues. Trimming at V came to 2 bases and at J to 5 bases, leaving 15 bases not matched to a gene. Germline lookup yields CDR1 GTSNPN and CDR2 SVGIG (reference sequence). The CDR3, as DNA: TGTGCCTGGAGTAGGGGTCTAGCGGGGCAGCGACGGGAGACCCAGTACTTC. Its translation is CAWSRGLAGQRRETQYF.

This chain uses TRBV7-9 with TRBJ2-5, with D unclear. CDR3 size: 14 residues. Germline V gene data show CDR1 as SEHNR and CDR2 as FQNEAQ (reference sequence). With 1 base removed from V and 0 bases from J, the gap between germline ends came to 6 bases. The CDR3 reads CASSLVAHQETQYF. The CDR3 DNA reads as TGTGCCAGCAGCTTAGTCGCGCACCAAGAGACCCAGTACTTC.

V and J are TRBV7-9 and TRBJ2-3; tentative D call: TRBD2 (6 bases). Germline assignment: CDR1 SEHNR and CDR2 FQNEAQ (reference sequence). Trimming took off 6 bases at V and 6 bases at J, with 16 bases between the two ends. This CDR3 has 14 residues. CDR3 nucleotide sequence: TGTGCCAGCAGTCGGTCGGGGGTCTTCGATACGCAGTATTTT. It is translated as CASSRSGVFDTQYF.

This chain joins TRBV28 and TRBJ2-7, with a weak D call TRBD1 (6 bases). Germline V lookup: CDR1 MDHEN, CDR2 SYDVKM. The CDR3 consists of 13 residues. The V gene lost 3 bases and the J gene lost 7 bases, with 13 bases spanning the gap. CDR3 DNA: TGTGCCAGCAGTTTGCGAGGGACAACAGAGCAGTACTTC. This sequence encodes CASSLRGTTEQYF. The whole variable domain, filled in from reference TRBV28 and TRBJ2-7, reads DVKVTQSSRYLVKRTGEKVFLECVQDMDHENMFWYRQDPGLGLRLIYFSYDVKMKEKGDIPEGYSVSREKKERFSLILESASTNQTSMYLCASSLRGTTEQYFGPGTRLTVT.

The count of this clone is one. CDR3: CASSITGAPGELFF. The CDR3 DNA reads TGCGCCAGCAGCATAACAGGTGCGCCTGGGGAGCTGTTTTTT. The genes are TRBV5-1 and TRBJ2-2; TRBD1 might be the D (5 bases). CDR1 and CDR2 (germline): SGHRS, YFSETQ. Deletions cut 4 bases from V and 8 bases from J, with 15 bases between. The CDR3 runs 14 residues.

V usage is TRBV28 and J usage is TRBJ1-5; 8 bases match TRBD1. The CDR3 runs 15 residues. The ends lost 4 bases at V and 2 bases at J; junction bases unmatched: 4. CDR1 and CDR2 (germline): MDHEN, SYDVKM. This chain's CDR3 is CASSSTGGGNQPQHF. The CDR3 DNA is TGTGCCAGCAGTTCCACAGGGGGAGGCAATCAGCCCCAGCATTTT.